A selection of T cell receptor beta chains follows, all from one sample in a study of OX40 agonist ivuxolimab in advanced cancers. This table comes from immunoSEQ multiplex PCR, and its TCRdb copy is limited to in-frame clones, with some not included. This sample has 25,000 to 30,000 clones, with roughly 80% found just once. Sequenced here: CD4+ or CD8+ T cells sorted from blood, sampled in a trial of the OX40 agonist ivuxolimab. These receptors all come from an adult with an advanced solid tumor such as melanoma, head and neck, liver or kidney cancer. CDR3s include the opening cysteine and the closing phenylalanine or tryptophan. A D gene is named only where the DNA matches it firmly. Only part of the rows carry a size: once, few, many, or a class if the clone is expanded.

>.|TRBV5-5|TRBJ2-1|.
TGTGCCAGCAGCTTGGTTTGGGGGGAGAGCCGGGTTGATCAAAATGAGCAGTTCTTC
CASSLVWGESRVDQNEQFF
>.|TRBV7-9|TRBJ2-3|TRBD2
TGTGCTAGCAGCCCCCCCCGTAAGCTAGCGGGGACTAGCACAGATACGCAGTATTTT
CASSPPRKLAGTSTDTQYF
>.|TRBV28|TRBJ1-1|.
TGTGCCAGCAGTGGGAGCACTGAAGCTTTCTTT
CASSGSTEAFF
>.|TRBV5-1|TRBJ2-5|.
TGCGCCAGCAGCTTAGCGGGTGCCGGCCAAGAGACCCAGTACTTC
CASSLAGAGQETQYF
>few|TRBV2|TRBJ2-1|.
TGTGCCAGCAGTGACGAGGGAGTGAAGGGCAATGAGCAGTTCTTC
CASSDEGVKGNEQFF
>few|TRBV28|TRBJ2-7|.
TGTGCCAGCAGTTTAAGGTCCTACGAGCAGTACTTC
CASSLRSYEQYF
>.|TRBV5-1|TRBJ1-1|TRBD1
TGCGCCAGCAGCTTGGCCGGGGACAGTTGGAACACTGAAGCTTTCTTT
CASSLAGDSWNTEAFF
>.|TRBV4-1|TRBJ1-1|.
TGCGCCAGCAGCCAAGAAGAGACAATTCGGGAAGCTTTCTTT
CASSQEETIREAFF
>.|TRBV6-1|TRBJ2-7|.
TGTGCCAGCAGTGATAAGACTAACAGGGCACTTGGCGAGCAGTACTTC
CASSDKTNRALGEQYF
>.|TRBV28|TRBJ2-3|.
TGTGCCAGCAGTTTAGGCACAGCAAGCACAGATACGCAGTATTTT
CASSLGTASTDTQYF
>.|TRBV11-2|TRBJ1-1|TRBD1
TGTGCCAGCAGCTTAGCCCCAGGGACAGCTGTAGCTTTCTTT
CASSLAPGTAVAFF
>.|TRBV13|TRBJ2-1|TRBD2
TGTGCCAGCAGCCCGACTAGCGGGGGAACCTACAATGAGCAGTTCTTC
CASSPTSGGTYNEQFF
>.|TRBV6-5|TRBJ1-1|.
TGTGCCAGCAACGATAACGCTGACACTGAAGCTTTCTTT
CASNDNADTEAFF
>.|TRBV9|TRBJ1-5|.
TGTGCCAGCAGCGTAGGACTAGGGTTAGGACAGCCCCAGCATTTT
CASSVGLGLGQPQHF
>.|TRBV10-1|TRBJ2-7|.
TGCGCCAGCAGTGTAAATCCCGGGAGTTTCTACGAGCAGTACTTC
CASSVNPGSFYEQYF
>.|TRBV9|TRBJ2-1|TRBD2
TGTGCCAGCAGCGTAGGGGGACTAGCGGGAGCCAATGAGCAGTTCTTC
CASSVGGLAGANEQFF
>.|TRBV6-1|TRBJ1-6|.
TGTGCCAGCAGTAAAGTGGACAGCTCCTATAATTCACCCCTCCACTTT
CASSKVDSSYNSPLHF
>.|TRBV5-1|TRBJ1-2|.
TGCGCCAGCAGCTTGGAGTGGCAGAGCGGCTATGGCTACACCTTC
CASSLEWQSGYGYTF
>.|TRBV28|TRBJ2-3|.
TGTGCCAGCAGTCCCACTGGACTCAGCACAGATACGCAGTATTTT
CASSPTGLSTDTQYF
>.|TRBV7-9|TRBJ2-3|.
TGTGCCAGCAGCTCACTCACAGATACGCAGTATTTT
CASSSLTDTQYF
>.|TRBV27|TRBJ2-7|.
TGTGCCAGCAGTTTGGGGGAGGGGGCCGAGCAGTACTTC
CASSLGEGAEQYF
>.|TRBV9|TRBJ2-1|.
TGTGCCAGCAGCGTAGGAAGTTTCCGGTACAATGAGCAGTTCTTC
CASSVGSFRYNEQFF
>.|TRBV7-2|TRBJ1-6|TRBD1
TGTGCCAGCAGCCTAGGGACAGGGGGTTCACCCCTCCACTTT
CASSLGTGGSPLHF
>few|TRBV9|TRBJ1-5|.
TGTGCCAGCAGCAAAGACGGGGGTCAGCCCCAGCATTTT
CASSKDGGQPQHF
>once|TRBV5-6|TRBJ2-1|.
TGTGCCAGCAGCTTGGCCGGGTCCCTCTCCTACAATGAGCAGTTCTTC
CASSLAGSLSYNEQFF
>.|TRBV28|TRBJ2-1|TRBD2
TGTGCCAGCAGCCCTAGCGGGAGCAATGAGCAGTTCTTC
CASSPSGSNEQFF
>.|TRBV7-8|TRBJ2-5|.
TGTGCCAGCAGTCTAGCCATTGGCATAGAGACCCAGTACTTC
CASSLAIGIETQYF
>.|TRBV5-1|TRBJ1-1|TRBD1
TGCGCCAGCAGCATATCGACAGGGTCGGTCACTGAAGCTTTCTTT
CASSISTGSVTEAFF
>.|TRBV4-2|TRBJ2-7|.
TGTGCCAGCAGCCAAGCGGGGTTATCCTACGAGCAGTACTTC
CASSQAGLSYEQYF
>.|TRBV7-9|TRBJ2-1|.
TGTGCCAGCAGCTTAGCGCGTACAGGGATTCTTGAGCAGTTCTTC
CASSLARTGILEQFF
>.|TRBV5-1|TRBJ2-3|TRBD2
TGCGCCAGCAGCTTCGGACTAGCGGGAGGCTCCGGCACAGATACGCAGTATTTT
CASSFGLAGGSGTDTQYF
>.|TRBV5-1|TRBJ2-7|TRBD1
TGCGCCAGCAGCTTGGGACCGGGACAGGGAGGAGAAGCCTACGAGCAGTACTTC
CASSLGPGQGGEAYEQYF
>.|TRBV9|TRBJ2-7|TRBD2
TGTGCCAGCAGCCCCCACGGACTAGCGGCCTCCTACGAGCAGTACTTC
CASSPHGLAASYEQYF
>.|TRBV7-2|TRBJ2-7|TRBD2
TGTGCCAGCAGCTTAGCTAGCGGGGAACACGAGCAGTACTTC
CASSLASGEHEQYF
>.|TRBV19|TRBJ1-1|.
TGTGCCAGTAGTAGGTCAGCAGCGAACACTGAAGCTTTCTTT
CASSRSAANTEAFF
>.|TRBV15|TRBJ2-2|.
TGTGCCACCCGGCAAGTAGACACCGGGGAGCTGTTTTTT
CATRQVDTGELFF
>.|TRBV9|TRBJ2-7|.
TGTGCCAGCAGCGGGGACGGGAGCTCCTACGAGCAGTACTTC
CASSGDGSSYEQYF
>.|TRBV4-1|TRBJ2-1|TRBD2
TGCGCCAGCAGCCAGTGGACTAGCGGTACTACCTACAATGAGCAGTTCTTC
CASSQWTSGTTYNEQFF
>once|TRBV6-6|TRBJ2-5|.
TGTGCCAGCAGTTACGAGACCCAGTACTTC
CASSYETQYF
>.|TRBV5-1|TRBJ2-3|.
TGCGCCAGCAGCTTTTCGGAGGAGGACACCACAGATACGCAGTATTTT
CASSFSEEDTTDTQYF
>.|TRBV4-1|TRBJ2-7|.
TGCGCCAGCAGCCGCGGCACGAGCTCCTACGAGCAGTACTTC
CASSRGTSSYEQYF
>.|TRBV27|TRBJ2-1|.
TGTGCCAGCAGTTTTGCAGGGTATACTGAGCAGTTCTTC
CASSFAGYTEQFF
>few|TRBV4-2|TRBJ1-1|.
TGTGCCAGCAGCTCTACAATCACCAGAATGAACACTGAAGCTTTCTTT
CASSSTITRMNTEAFF
>.|TRBV28|TRBJ1-4|.
TGTGCCAGCAGTCTCCGGGACGCAGCTAATGAAAAACTGTTTTTT
CASSLRDAANEKLFF
>once|TRBV9|TRBJ1-4|TRBD1
TGTGCCAGCAGCACGGACAGGAAAACTCGGCTGTTTTTT
CASSTDRKTRLFF
>.|TRBV7-6|TRBJ1-6|.
TGTGCCAGCAGCTTAAGGTCGCGGGATTCACCCCTCCACTTT
CASSLRSRDSPLHF
>.|TRBV7-9|TRBJ2-3|TRBD2
TGTGCCAGCAGCTTACAGGGCCTAGCGGATTACACAGATACGCAGTATTTT
CASSLQGLADYTDTQYF
>.|TRBV9|TRBJ2-7|.
TGTGCCAGCAGCGTAGGTGAGGGGTGGACCTACGAGCAGTACTTC
CASSVGEGWTYEQYF
>once|TRBV19|TRBJ1-3|.
TGTGCCAGTAATAGTAACAGCCTCTCTGGAAACACCATATATTTT
CASNSNSLSGNTIYF
>once|TRBV7-9|TRBJ1-1|.
TGTGCCAGCAGCACTCAGGGGTTCGGGGGAGACACTGAAGCTTTCTTT
CASSTQGFGGDTEAFF
>medium-sized|TRBV30|TRBJ2-3|.
TGTGCCTGGAGTGAGGGGGGAACAGATACGCAGTATTTT
CAWSEGGTDTQYF
>.|TRBV9|TRBJ2-5|.
TGTGCCAGCAGTGAACAGGGTACCCAAGAGACCCAGTACTTC
CASSEQGTQETQYF
>.|TRBV5-8|TRBJ2-3|TRBD2
TGTGCCAGCAGCTTGGGACTAGCGGGGGGCTCTTTCGTTACAGATACGCAGTATTTT
CASSLGLAGGSFVTDTQYF
>.|TRBV9|TRBJ1-2|TRBD1
TGTGCCAGCAGCCCAACTCCAAGCACGGGACAGACCTATGGCTACACCTTC
CASSPTPSTGQTYGYTF
>.|TRBV5-1|TRBJ2-1|TRBD2
TGCGCCAGCAGCGCCACGGGACTAGCGGAGAGCTCCTACAATGAGCAGTTCTTC
CASSATGLAESSYNEQFF
>.|TRBV27|TRBJ2-1|TRBD2
TGTGCCAGCAGTCCCCGGTTAGCGGGAGGATGGAATGAGCAGTTCTTC
CASSPRLAGGWNEQFF
>few|TRBV11-2|TRBJ1-6|.
TGTGCCAGCAGCTCAAGGACAGTCGGCTCCTATAATTCACCCCTCCACTTT
CASSSRTVGSYNSPLHF
>.|TRBV27|TRBJ2-7|.
TGTGCCAGCAGTTTGGGTTTGGTAGCTGCCTCCTACGAGCAGTACTTC
CASSLGLVAASYEQYF
>.|TRBV5-8|TRBJ1-1|.
TGTGCCAGCAGCTTGATTAAGGGGTTGAACACTGAAGCTTTCTTT
CASSLIKGLNTEAFF
>.|TRBV7-9|TRBJ2-3|.
TGTGCCAGCAGCTTAGTTAGCACAGATACGCAGTATTTT
CASSLVSTDTQYF